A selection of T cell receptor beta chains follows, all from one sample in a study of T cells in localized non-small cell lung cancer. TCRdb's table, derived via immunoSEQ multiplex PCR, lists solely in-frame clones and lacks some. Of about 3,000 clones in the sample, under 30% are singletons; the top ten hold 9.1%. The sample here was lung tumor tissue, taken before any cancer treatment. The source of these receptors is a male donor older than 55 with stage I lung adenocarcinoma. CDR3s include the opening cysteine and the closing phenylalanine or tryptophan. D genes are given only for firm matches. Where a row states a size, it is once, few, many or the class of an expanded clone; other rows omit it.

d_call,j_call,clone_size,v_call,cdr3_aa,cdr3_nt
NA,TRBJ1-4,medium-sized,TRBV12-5,CASTPFAGKLFF,TGTGCCAGCACCCCGTTTGCGGGGAAACTGTTTTTT
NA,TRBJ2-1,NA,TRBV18,CASSPTTGNEQFF,TGTGCCAGCTCACCAACTACGGGGAATGAGCAGTTCTTC
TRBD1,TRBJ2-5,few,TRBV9,CARRQGYEETQYF,TGTGCCAGACGACAGGGTTATGAGGAGACCCAGTACTTC
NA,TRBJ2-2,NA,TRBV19,CASSIDLYRRREITGGLFF,TGTGCCAGTAGTATAGATCTATACCGGAGACGGGAAATAACCGGGGGGCTGTTTTTT
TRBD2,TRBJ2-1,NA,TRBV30,CAWARLAGVIEQFF,TGTGCCTGGGCCCGGCTAGCGGGAGTGATTGAGCAGTTCTTC
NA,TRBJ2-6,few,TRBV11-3,CASSFTRAGANVLTF,TGTGCCAGCAGCTTTACGAGGGCTGGGGCCAACGTCCTGACTTTC
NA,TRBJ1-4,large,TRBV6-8,CAVQTANEKLFF,TGTGCCGTACAGACTGCTAATGAAAAACTGTTTTTT
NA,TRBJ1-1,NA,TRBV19,CASRWGGAGTTNTEAFF,TGTGCCAGTAGATGGGGGGGAGCCGGGACGACGAACACTGAAGCTTTCTTT
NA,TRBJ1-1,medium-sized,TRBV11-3,CASSLVLIDTEAFF,TGTGCCAGCAGCTTGGTCCTAATTGACACTGAAGCTTTCTTT
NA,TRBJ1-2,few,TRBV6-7,CAIGLLGGWENYGYTF,TGTGCCATCGGCCTCTTAGGGGGTTGGGAGAACTATGGCTACACCTTC
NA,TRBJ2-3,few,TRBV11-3,CASSFGADSTDTQYF,TGTGCCAGCAGCTTCGGGGCGGATAGCACAGATACGCAGTATTTT
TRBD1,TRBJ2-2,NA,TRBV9,CASNPDRADTGELFF,TGTGCCAGCAATCCGGACAGGGCCGACACCGGGGAGCTGTTTTTT